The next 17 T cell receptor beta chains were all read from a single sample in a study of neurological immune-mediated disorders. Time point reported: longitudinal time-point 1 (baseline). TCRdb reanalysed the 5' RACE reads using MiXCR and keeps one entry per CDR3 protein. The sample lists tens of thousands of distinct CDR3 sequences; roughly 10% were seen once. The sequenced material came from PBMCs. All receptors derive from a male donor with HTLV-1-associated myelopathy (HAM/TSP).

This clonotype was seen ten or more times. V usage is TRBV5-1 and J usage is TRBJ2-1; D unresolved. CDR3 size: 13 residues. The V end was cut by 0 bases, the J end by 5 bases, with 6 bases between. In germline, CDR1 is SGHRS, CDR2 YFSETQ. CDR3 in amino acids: CASSLDRNNEQFF. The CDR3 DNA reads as TGCGCCAGCAGCTTGGACAGAAACAATGAGCAGTTCTTC.

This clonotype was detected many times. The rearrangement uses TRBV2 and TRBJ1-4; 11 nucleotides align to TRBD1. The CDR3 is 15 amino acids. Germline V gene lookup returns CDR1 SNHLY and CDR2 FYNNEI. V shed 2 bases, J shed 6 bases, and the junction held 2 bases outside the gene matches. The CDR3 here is CASSELGQGDEKLFF. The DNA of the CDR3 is TGTGCCAGCAGTGAATTGGGACAGGGGGATGAAAAACTGTTTTTT.

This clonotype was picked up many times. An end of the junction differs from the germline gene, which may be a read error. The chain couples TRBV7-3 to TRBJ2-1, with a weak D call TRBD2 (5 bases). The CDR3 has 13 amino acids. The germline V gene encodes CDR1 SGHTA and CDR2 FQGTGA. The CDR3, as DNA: TGTGCCAGCAGCATAACGGGGTCTAATGAGCAGTTCTTC. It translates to CASSITGSNEQFF.

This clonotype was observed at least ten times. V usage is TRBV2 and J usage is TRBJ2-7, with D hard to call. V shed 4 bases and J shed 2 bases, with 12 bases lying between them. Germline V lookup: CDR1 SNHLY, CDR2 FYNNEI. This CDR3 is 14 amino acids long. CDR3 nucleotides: TGTGCCAGCAGTGTCAGTGCGACTCCCTACGAGCAGTACTTC. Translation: CASSVSATPYEQYF.

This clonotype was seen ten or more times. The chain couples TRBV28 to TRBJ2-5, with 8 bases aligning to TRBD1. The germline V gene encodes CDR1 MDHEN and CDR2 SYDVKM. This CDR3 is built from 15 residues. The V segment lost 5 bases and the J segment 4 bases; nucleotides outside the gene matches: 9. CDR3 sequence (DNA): TGTGCCAGCAGTACTATTGGACAGGGTGGAGAGACCCAGTACTTC. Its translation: CASSTIGQGGETQYF.

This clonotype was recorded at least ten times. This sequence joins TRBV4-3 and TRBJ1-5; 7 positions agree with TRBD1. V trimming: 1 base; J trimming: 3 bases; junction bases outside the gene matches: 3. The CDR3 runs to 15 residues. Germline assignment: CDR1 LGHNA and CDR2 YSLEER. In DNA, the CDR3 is TGCGCCAGCAGCCAAGGACAGGGTTACAATCAGCCCCAGCATTTT. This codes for CASSQGQGYNQPQHF.

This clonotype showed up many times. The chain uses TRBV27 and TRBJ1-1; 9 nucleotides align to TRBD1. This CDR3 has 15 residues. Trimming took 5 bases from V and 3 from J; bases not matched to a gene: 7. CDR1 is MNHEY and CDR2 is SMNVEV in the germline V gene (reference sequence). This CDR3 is CASSHRTGEDTEAFF. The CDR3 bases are TGTGCCAGCAGTCACCGGACAGGGGAGGACACTGAAGCTTTCTTT.

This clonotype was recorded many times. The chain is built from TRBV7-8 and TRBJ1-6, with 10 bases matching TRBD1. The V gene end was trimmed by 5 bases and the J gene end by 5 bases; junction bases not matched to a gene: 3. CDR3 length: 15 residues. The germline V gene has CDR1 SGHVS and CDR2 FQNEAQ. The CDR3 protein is CASSGQGGNNSPLHF. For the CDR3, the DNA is TGTGCCAGCAGCGGACAGGGGGGAAATAATTCACCCCTCCACTTT.

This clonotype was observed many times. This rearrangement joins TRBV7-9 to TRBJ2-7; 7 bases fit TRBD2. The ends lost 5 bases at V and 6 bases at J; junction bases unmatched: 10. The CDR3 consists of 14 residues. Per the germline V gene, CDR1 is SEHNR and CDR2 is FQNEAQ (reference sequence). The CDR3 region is CASSTLGGNGEQYF. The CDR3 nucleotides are TGTGCCAGCAGCACCCTCGGGGGGAATGGCGAGCAGTACTTC.

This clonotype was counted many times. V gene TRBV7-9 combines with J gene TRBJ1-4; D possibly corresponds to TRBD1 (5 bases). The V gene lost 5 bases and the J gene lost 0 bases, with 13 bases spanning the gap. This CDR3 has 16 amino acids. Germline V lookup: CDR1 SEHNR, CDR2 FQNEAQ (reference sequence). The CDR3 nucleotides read TGTGCCAGCAGCAGGAGAACAGGTTCAACTAATGAAAAACTGTTTTTT. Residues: CASSRRTGSTNEKLFF.

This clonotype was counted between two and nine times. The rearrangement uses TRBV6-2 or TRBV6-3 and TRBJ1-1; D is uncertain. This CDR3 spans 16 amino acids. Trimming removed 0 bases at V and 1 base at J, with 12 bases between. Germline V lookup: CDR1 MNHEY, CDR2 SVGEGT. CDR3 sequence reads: CASSYSWDSSNTEAFF. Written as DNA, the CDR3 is TGTGCCAGCAGTTACTCTTGGGATAGTTCGAACACTGAAGCTTTCTTT.

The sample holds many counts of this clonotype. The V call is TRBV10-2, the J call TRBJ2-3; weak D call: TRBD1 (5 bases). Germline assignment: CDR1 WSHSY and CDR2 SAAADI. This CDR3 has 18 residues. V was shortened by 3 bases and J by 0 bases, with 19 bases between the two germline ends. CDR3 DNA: TGCGCCAGCAGTGACCCGATCAAGACAGCACGGAGCACAGATACGCAGTATTTT. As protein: CASSDPIKTARSTDTQYF.

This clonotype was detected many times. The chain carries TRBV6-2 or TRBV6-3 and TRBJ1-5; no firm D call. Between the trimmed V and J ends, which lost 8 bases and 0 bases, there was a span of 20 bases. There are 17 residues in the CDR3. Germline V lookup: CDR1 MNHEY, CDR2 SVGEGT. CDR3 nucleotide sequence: TGTGCCAGCGAGCCGGTTCGAGACATACATAGCAATCAGCCCCAGCATTTT. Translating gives CASEPVRDIHSNQPQHF.

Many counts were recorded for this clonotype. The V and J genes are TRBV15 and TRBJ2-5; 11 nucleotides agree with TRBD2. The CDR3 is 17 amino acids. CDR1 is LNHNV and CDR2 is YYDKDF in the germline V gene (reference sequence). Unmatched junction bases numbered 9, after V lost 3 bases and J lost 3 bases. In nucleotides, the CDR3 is TGTGCCACCAGCAGTACCGTGAAGGGACTAGCGGAAGAGACCCAGTACTTC. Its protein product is CATSSTVKGLAEETQYF.

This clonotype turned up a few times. This CDR3 reads CASSGVRVGGYTF. The CDR3 DNA reads TGCGCCAGCAGCGGGGTCAGGGTTGGCGGCTACACCTTC. The chain joins TRBV5-1 to TRBJ1-2, with D maybe TRBD1 (5 bases). V was trimmed by 4 bases and J by 8 bases, leaving 15 bases between them. Germline V lookup: CDR1 SGHRS, CDR2 YFSETQ. The CDR3 sequence is 13 residues long.

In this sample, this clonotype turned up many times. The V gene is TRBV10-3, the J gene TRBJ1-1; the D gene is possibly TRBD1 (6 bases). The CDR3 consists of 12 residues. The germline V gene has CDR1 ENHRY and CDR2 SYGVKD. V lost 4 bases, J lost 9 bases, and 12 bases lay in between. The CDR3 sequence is CAISGTGSQAFF. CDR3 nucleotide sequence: TGTGCCATCAGTGGTACAGGGTCGCAAGCTTTCTTT.

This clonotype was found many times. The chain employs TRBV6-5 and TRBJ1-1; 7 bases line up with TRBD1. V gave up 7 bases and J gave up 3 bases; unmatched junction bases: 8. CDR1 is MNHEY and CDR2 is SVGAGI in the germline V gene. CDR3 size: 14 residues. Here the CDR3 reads CASTPWTGDTEAFF. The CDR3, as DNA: TGTGCCAGCACCCCTTGGACAGGCGACACTGAAGCTTTCTTT.